Listed below are T cell receptor beta chains from one sample, sequenced in a study of CD8 T cells in ankylosing spondylitis. TCRdb called the 5' RACE reads again in MiXCR, with one record for every CDR3 protein. The sample contains fewer than 25,000 distinct CDR3 sequences, under 15% of which appear only once. The specimen sequenced was blood. The source of these receptors is a male donor with ankylosing spondylitis or in good health (not recorded which). The CDR3 runs from the conserved cysteine through the conserved F or W. The order of the fields is clone size, V gene, CDR3 protein. Rows may omit the clone size; those that give it use once, few, many or a size class.

abundance: .; v_gene: TRBV28; CDR3aa: CASGYGTANYGYTF
abundance: few; v_gene: TRBV29-1; CDR3aa: CSAAGTVDNEQFF
abundance: many; v_gene: TRBV29-1; CDR3aa: CSVDPPGPKSYNEQFF
abundance: many; v_gene: TRBV4-2; CDR3aa: CASSQEGWGPDTQYF
abundance: .; v_gene: TRBV20-1; CDR3aa: CSARDRGRSTEAFF
abundance: few; v_gene: TRBV12-3/TRBV12-4; CDR3aa: CASNQQGVLKGYTF
abundance: few; v_gene: TRBV28; CDR3aa: CASSLSLLGMRTQYF
abundance: many; v_gene: TRBV7-3; CDR3aa: CASSATGQGYEQFF
abundance: .; v_gene: TRBV20-1; CDR3aa: CSAPRTGTIGWTEAFF
abundance: .; v_gene: TRBV12-3/TRBV12-4; CDR3aa: CASSSGFGYEQYF
abundance: many; v_gene: TRBV7-2; CDR3aa: CASSLEGTSGRWETQYF
abundance: few; v_gene: TRBV6-1; CDR3aa: CASSLGGQGVYGYTF
abundance: many; v_gene: TRBV18; CDR3aa: CASSQGGNNEQFF
abundance: few; v_gene: TRBV5-1; CDR3aa: CASSFPQYGNNEQFF
abundance: few; v_gene: TRBV29-1; CDR3aa: CSGGLAVGEQFF
abundance: .; v_gene: TRBV6-1; CDR3aa: CASSGEPGGSDEQYF
abundance: many; v_gene: TRBV7-3; CDR3aa: CASSLIAHSSYNEQFF
abundance: .; v_gene: TRBV5-1; CDR3aa: CASSYRTGLDNEQFF
abundance: .; v_gene: TRBV7-2; CDR3aa: CASSTGTSGSSYLAGELFF
abundance: .; v_gene: TRBV19; CDR3aa: CASSPDSTDTQYF
abundance: many; v_gene: TRBV12-3/TRBV12-4; CDR3aa: CASSLARGAQDTQYF
abundance: many; v_gene: TRBV6-5; CDR3aa: CASTTRVNTYEQYF
abundance: many; v_gene: TRBV12-3/TRBV12-4; CDR3aa: CASTHDTNTEAFF
abundance: .; v_gene: TRBV20-1; CDR3aa: CSASRAGSSYNEQFF
abundance: few; v_gene: TRBV29-1; CDR3aa: CSVEDPRGGADYGYTF
abundance: .; v_gene: TRBV23-1; CDR3aa: CASLTGPYNEQFF
abundance: few; v_gene: TRBV6-5; CDR3aa: CASSRGKDRSNTEAFF
abundance: .; v_gene: TRBV12-3/TRBV12-4; CDR3aa: CASNSPGGGHTGELFF
abundance: many; v_gene: TRBV5-1; CDR3aa: CASSFDGRTTDTQYF
abundance: few; v_gene: TRBV11-2; CDR3aa: CASGRDRAPDEQFF
abundance: .; v_gene: TRBV29-1; CDR3aa: CSVDPTGRKAFF
abundance: .; v_gene: TRBV28; CDR3aa: CASSFALAGAAEQFF
abundance: many; v_gene: TRBV6-2/TRBV6-3; CDR3aa: CASSYSTTGGAPLHF
abundance: many; v_gene: TRBV6-2/TRBV6-3; CDR3aa: CASIRLGGGTEAFF
abundance: few; v_gene: TRBV2; CDR3aa: CASSGPRGTEAFF
abundance: few; v_gene: TRBV5-1; CDR3aa: CASSPYNVAKNIQYF
abundance: many; v_gene: TRBV29-1; CDR3aa: CSVERRTGTGNTIYF
abundance: many; v_gene: TRBV5-6; CDR3aa: CASSPSGRAFYEQFF
abundance: few; v_gene: TRBV7-8; CDR3aa: CASSPKRAGSGNEQFF
abundance: .; v_gene: TRBV5-1; CDR3aa: CASRPPGQGVTGELFF
abundance: .; v_gene: TRBV29-1; CDR3aa: CSVEEYSGNTIYF
abundance: .; v_gene: TRBV5-1; CDR3aa: CASREVYNEQFF
abundance: many; v_gene: TRBV4-3; CDR3aa: CASSPGTSGTDTQYF
abundance: .; v_gene: TRBV6-2/TRBV6-3; CDR3aa: CASSSPGLGTEAFF
abundance: many; v_gene: TRBV28; CDR3aa: CASSTPGEGGQETQYF
abundance: many; v_gene: TRBV29-1; CDR3aa: CSVGTRERTGELFF
abundance: .; v_gene: TRBV7-2; CDR3aa: CASSLRGGSTNTGELFF
abundance: few; v_gene: TRBV6-5; CDR3aa: CASSPSSYEQYF
abundance: few; v_gene: TRBV13; CDR3aa: CASSETSGRRHSSYNEQFF
abundance: .; v_gene: TRBV11-2; CDR3aa: CASSPRTSGAYEQYF
abundance: many; v_gene: TRBV7-2; CDR3aa: CASSLPTDTQYF
abundance: many; v_gene: TRBV7-9; CDR3aa: CASSRGPNTEAFF
abundance: many; v_gene: TRBV5-1; CDR3aa: CASSLAANTGELFF
abundance: .; v_gene: TRBV11-2; CDR3aa: CASSPKVVSGYNEQFF
abundance: .; v_gene: TRBV20-1; CDR3aa: CSAGKTSTDTQYF
abundance: few; v_gene: TRBV29-1; CDR3aa: CSVEASYEQYF
abundance: .; v_gene: TRBV7-2; CDR3aa: CASSLVYRETQYF
abundance: hyperexpanded; v_gene: TRBV3-1; CDR3aa: CASTTSGGSTDTQYF
abundance: many; v_gene: TRBV27; CDR3aa: CASSVGGTEAFF